Ten or more counts support the clone carrying this TCR beta chain. This entry is derived from a study of identical twins. From the 5' RACE reads, TCRdb called clonotypes with MiXCR, one entry per CDR3 protein. The table shows around 280,000 distinct CDR3 sequences, with about 8.1% occurring only once. Another study also made use of these data, one on yellow fever vaccine responses in identical twins.

The specimen was memory (CD45RO+) T cells sorted from blood. This clonotype was sampled from a woman between 18 and 29 years old in good health.

CDR3: CASSLRQGDTGELFF. The CDR3 nucleotides are TGTGCCAGCAGCTTAAGGCAGGGGGACACCGGGGAGCTGTTTTTT. The V call is TRBV7-9, the J call TRBJ2-2; 7 bases are a match to TRBD1. V dropped 2 bases and J dropped 3; count of bases not matched to a gene: 3. The germline V gene encodes CDR1 SEHNR and CDR2 FQNEAQ (reference sequence). There are 15 residues in the CDR3.